One sample yielded the 10 T cell receptor beta chains listed below, sequenced in a study of identical twins. TCRdb processed the 5' RACE reads anew with MiXCR; each CDR3 protein has one entry. Of around 300,000 distinct CDR3 sequences in the sample, about 8.1% were seen once. The data were also submitted as part of a second study, on yellow fever vaccine responses in identical twins.

The sequenced material came from memory (CD45RO+) T cells sorted from blood. All receptors derive from a woman younger than 35 in good health.

This clonotype was picked up many times. V usage is TRBV23-1 and J usage is TRBJ1-5, with D uncertain. TRBV23-1 is known as an ORF, though its function is uncertain. Trimming stripped 4 bases from V and 3 bases from J, with 13 bases between. The CDR3 runs 15 residues. The chain's CDR3 is CASSPPGGHNQPQHF. CDR3 DNA sequence: TGCGCCAGCAGTCCCCCAGGCGGGCACAATCAGCCCCAGCATTTT.

This clonotype was observed a few times. The chain is built from TRBV20-1 and TRBJ2-2; D unclear. The germline V gene encodes CDR1 DFQATT and CDR2 SNEGSKA (reference sequence). V dropped 4 bases and J dropped 3 bases, with 9 bases sitting between them. The CDR3 consists of 13 residues. The CDR3 nucleotides read TGCAGTGCTACCCTCCCCCACACCGGGGAGCTGTTTTTT. It is translated as CSATLPHTGELFF.

This clonotype was seen a few times. The rearrangement links TRBV5-1 to TRBJ1-1; the match to TRBD1 covers 9 bases. Germline CDR1 is SGHRS and CDR2 is YFSETQ. This CDR3 has 14 amino acids. The J segment lost 6 bases and the V segment lost 5 bases, leaving 8 bases of the junction unmatched. CDR3 in amino acids: CASRAGTGTAEAFF. DNA of the CDR3: TGCGCCAGCAGGGCCGGGACAGGGACTGCTGAAGCTTTCTTT.

This clonotype was seen ten or more times. The chain is built from TRBV18 and TRBJ2-1; D is unresolved. CDR3 length equals 14 residues. The V and J ends lost 6 bases and 3 bases respectively, with 12 bases between them. Germline V CDR1 and CDR2: KGHSH, LQKENI. The CDR3 DNA is TGTGCCAGCTCGCTTATGGGCGGCTACAATGAGCAGTTCTTC. As protein: CASSLMGGYNEQFF.

This rearrangement joins TRBV2 to TRBJ2-7; D is perhaps TRBD1 (7 bases). This CDR3 has 14 amino acids. Germline V gene sequence: CDR1 SNHLY, CDR2 FYNNEI. The germline V and J ends were trimmed by 6 bases and 4 bases, with 16 bases remaining between them. The CDR3 DNA is TGTGCCAGCAGCCCCAGGGGGGAACGGTACGAGCAGTACTTC. Amino acids: CASSPRGERYEQYF.

The J gene is TRBJ2-1, the V gene TRBV20-1; D perhaps matches TRBD2 (5 bases). V lost 6 bases and J lost 0, with 21 bases in between. The CDR3 is made up of 17 amino acids. Germline V CDR1 and CDR2: DFQATT, SNEGSKA (reference sequence). In nucleotides, the CDR3 is TGCAGTGCCGAGGACTCTCTTTACCTTTACTCCTACAATGAGCAGTTCTTC. Translated, it gives CSAEDSLYLYSYNEQFF.

This clonotype was seen only a few times. The genes are TRBV6-6 and TRBJ2-7; D tentatively reads TRBD1 or TRBD2 (5 bases each). The germline V and J ends were trimmed by 0 bases and 5 bases, with 11 bases remaining between them. Germline V CDR1 and CDR2: MNHNY, SVGAGI (reference sequence). The CDR3 consists of 14 residues. CDR3 protein: CASSYSGVLDEQYV. CDR3 DNA sequence: TGTGCCAGCAGTTACTCGGGGGTCCTGGACGAGCAGTACGTC.

The V gene is TRBV20-1, the J gene TRBJ1-1, with D tentatively TRBD1 (6 bases). CDR3 size: 12 residues. Germline loops: CDR1 DFQATT, CDR2 SNEGSKA (reference sequence). Trimming removed 5 bases at V and 11 bases at J, with 18 bases between. CDR3 nucleotides: TGCAGTGCTCTACAGGGCGCGAAAGAGGCTTTCTTT. Its translation: CSALQGAKEAFF.

This clonotype was recorded at least ten times. The CDR3 sequence is CASSSGQKTYEQYF. The CDR3 DNA sequence: TGTGCCAGCAGCTCAGGACAGAAAACCTACGAGCAGTACTTC. V usage is TRBV6-1 and J usage is TRBJ2-7, with D perhaps matching TRBD1 (6 bases). The V and J ends lost 6 bases and 2 bases respectively, with 14 bases between them. Germline V gene data show CDR1 as MNHNS and CDR2 as SASEGT. The CDR3 totals 14 residues.

This clonotype has a single count. This chain joins TRBV19 and TRBJ2-2, with D unclear. Trimming took 3 bases from V and 6 from J, leaving 5 bases between them. CDR3 length: 12 amino acids. Germline-derived CDR1 and CDR2 are LNHDA and SQIVND (reference sequence). CDR3 sequence: CASSMGAGELFF. The CDR3 DNA is TGTGCCAGTAGTATGGGTGCCGGGGAGCTGTTTTTT.